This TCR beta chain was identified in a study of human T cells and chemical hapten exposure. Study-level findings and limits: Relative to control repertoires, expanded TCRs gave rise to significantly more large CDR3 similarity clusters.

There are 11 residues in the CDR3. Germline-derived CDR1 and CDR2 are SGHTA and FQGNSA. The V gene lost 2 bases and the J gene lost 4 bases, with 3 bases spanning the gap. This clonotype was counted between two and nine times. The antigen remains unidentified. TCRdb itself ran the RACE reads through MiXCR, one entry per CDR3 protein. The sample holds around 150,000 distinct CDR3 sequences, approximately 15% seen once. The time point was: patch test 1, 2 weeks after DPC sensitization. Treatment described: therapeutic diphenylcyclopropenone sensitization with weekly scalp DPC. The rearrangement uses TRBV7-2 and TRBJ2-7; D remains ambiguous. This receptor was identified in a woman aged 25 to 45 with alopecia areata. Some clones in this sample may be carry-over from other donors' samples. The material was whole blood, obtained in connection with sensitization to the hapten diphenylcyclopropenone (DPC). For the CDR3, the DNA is TGTGCCAGCAGCTTAAAGTACGAGCAGTACTTC. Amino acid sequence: CASSLKYEQYF.